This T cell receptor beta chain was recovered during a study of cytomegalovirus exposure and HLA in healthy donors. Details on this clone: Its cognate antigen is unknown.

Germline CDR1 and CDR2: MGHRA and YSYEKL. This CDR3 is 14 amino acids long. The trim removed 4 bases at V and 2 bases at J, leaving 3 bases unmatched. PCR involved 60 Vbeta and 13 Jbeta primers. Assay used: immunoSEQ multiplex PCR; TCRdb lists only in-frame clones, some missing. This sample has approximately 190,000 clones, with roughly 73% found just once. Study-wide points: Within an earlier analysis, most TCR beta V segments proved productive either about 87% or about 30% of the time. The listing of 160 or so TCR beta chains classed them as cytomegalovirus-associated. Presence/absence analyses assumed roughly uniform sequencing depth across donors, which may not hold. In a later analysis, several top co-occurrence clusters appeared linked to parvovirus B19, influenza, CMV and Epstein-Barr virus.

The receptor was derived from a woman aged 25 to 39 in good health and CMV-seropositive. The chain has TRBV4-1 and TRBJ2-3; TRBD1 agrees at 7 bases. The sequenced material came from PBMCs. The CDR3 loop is CASSPGQLTDTQYF. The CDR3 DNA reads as TGCGCCAGCAGCCCGGGACAGCTCACAGATACGCAGTATTTT.